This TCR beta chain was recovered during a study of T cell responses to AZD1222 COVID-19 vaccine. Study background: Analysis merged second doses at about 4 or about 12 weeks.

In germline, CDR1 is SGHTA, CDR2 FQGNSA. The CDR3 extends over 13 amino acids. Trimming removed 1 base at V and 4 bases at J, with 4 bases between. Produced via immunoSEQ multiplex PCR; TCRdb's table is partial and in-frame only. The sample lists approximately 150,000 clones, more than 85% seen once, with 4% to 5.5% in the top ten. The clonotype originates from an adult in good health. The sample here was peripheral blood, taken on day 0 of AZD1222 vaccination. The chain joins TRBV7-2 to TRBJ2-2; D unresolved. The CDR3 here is CASSLGATGELFF. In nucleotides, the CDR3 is TGTGCCAGCAGCTTAGGTGCCACCGGGGAGCTGTTTTTT.